This T cell receptor beta chain was sequenced for a study of T cell responses to AZD1222 COVID-19 vaccine. General observations from the study: There were mostly white British donors and more females than males, and clonal diversity was possibly underestimated. Just a handful of AZD1222 recipients tested seropositive at baseline. Within unmutated variant regions lay the reported targets of nearly half of spike-specific TCRs.

The CDR3 sequence is 14 residues long. The ends lost 6 bases at V and 7 bases at J; junction bases unmatched: 5. CDR1 is KGHSH, CDR2 LQKENI, per germline. TCRdb keeps only in-frame clones here, not all; method: immunoSEQ multiplex PCR. The sample carries more than 90,000 clones, more than 70% recorded once. As for this clone: Its antigen remains unknown.

The receptor comes from an adult who received the AZD1222 COVID-19 vaccine. V gene TRBV18 combines with J gene TRBJ2-1; 11 nucleotides agree with TRBD1. The sequencing used peripheral blood, collected 28 days after the second AZD1222 dose. CDR3 sequence: CASSLRDRGNEQFF. The CDR3 DNA reads as TGTGCCAGCTCGCTCCGGGACAGGGGGAATGAGCAGTTCTTC.